The 9 T cell receptor beta chains listed next were all sequenced from one sample in a study of blood T cells in healthy people across ages. The use of a sample-barcoded 5' primer and a J-beta primer mix characterized a second PCR of roughly 6 to 11 cycles. TCRdb recomputed calls from the 5' RACE reads with MiXCR, one row per CDR3 protein. The sample comprises approximately 700,000 distinct CDR3 sequences, around 32% of which are singletons, and 15% to 19% rests with the top ten. Material: blood. These receptors were taken from a woman older than 75 in good health.

The gene calls are TRBV20-1 and TRBJ1-5; weak D call: TRBD1 (6 bases). Germline V gene lookup returns CDR1 DFQATT and CDR2 SNEGSKA (reference sequence). There are 15 residues in the CDR3. V gave up 4 bases and J gave up 2 bases, with 15 bases separating them. The CDR3 here is CSAKVQGGGNQPQHF. The DNA for the CDR3 is TGCAGTGCTAAAGTACAGGGAGGCGGCAATCAGCCCCAGCATTTT.

As concerns this clonotype: This may be a read error, as it is one base from a much larger clone. The chain recombines TRBV7-9 with TRBJ2-3; tentative D call: TRBD2 (6 bases). Trimming took 5 bases from V and 10 from J, leaving 22 bases between them. Per germline, CDR1 SEHNR and CDR2 FQNEAQ (reference sequence). CDR3 size: 15 residues. DNA for the CDR3: TGTGCCAGCAGCATATCGGGGGACCGCGCCGATGCGCAGTATTTT. Protein product: CASSISGDRADAQYF.

This clonotype came up many times. CDR3 sequence reads: CASSLEGLSNQPQHF. The CDR3 DNA is TGCGCCAGCAGCTTGGAGGGGTTGAGCAATCAGCCCCAGCATTTT. This sequence joins TRBV5-1 and TRBJ1-5; maybe TRBD1 (5 bases). The CDR3 totals 15 residues. Germline V gives CDR1 SGHRS, CDR2 YFSETQ. The V and J ends lost 0 bases and 1 base respectively, with 8 bases between them.

This clonotype was detected many times. The chain employs TRBV5-5 and TRBJ2-3; 7 nucleotides match TRBD1. The length of the CDR3 is 15 residues. V trimming: 2 bases; J trimming: 4 bases; junction bases outside the gene matches: 7. The V gene's germline CDR1 is SGHKS and CDR2 YYEKEE (reference sequence). CDR3: CASSFIFRGSDTQYF. CDR3 nucleotides: TGTGCCAGCAGCTTTATTTTCAGGGGGTCAGATACGCAGTATTTT.

The J gene is TRBJ2-2, the V gene TRBV2; D call uncertain. This CDR3 region has 12 residues. The V gene's germline CDR1 is SNHLY and CDR2 FYNNEI. The V and J ends lost 6 bases and 7 bases respectively, with 9 bases between them. Here the CDR3 DNA reads TGTGCCAGCAGCGTGACAAACGGGGAGCTGTTTTTT. Its protein is CASSVTNGELFF.

The genes are TRBV20-1 and TRBJ2-1; the D gene is possibly TRBD1 (6 bases). Germline loops: CDR1 DFQATT, CDR2 SNEGSKA (reference sequence). V was clipped by 3 bases and J by 4 bases, with 16 bases between them. This CDR3 has 15 amino acids. CDR3 bases: TGCAGTGCTAGCCACAGGGACCCACGTTACAATGAGCAGTTCTTC. Its translation is CSASHRDPRYNEQFF.

This clonotype was seen at least ten times. The CDR3: CASSEYGAEQFF. The DNA of the CDR3 is TGTGCCAGCAGTGAATACGGCGCTGAGCAGTTCTTC. The chain combines TRBV6-1 with TRBJ2-1, with D unclear. CDR1 and CDR2 from the germline V gene are MNHNS and SASEGT. V was shortened by 2 bases and J by 9 bases, with 8 bases between the two germline ends. CDR3 length: 12 amino acids.

A few counts support this clonotype. V and J are TRBV7-2 and TRBJ2-7; possible D gene TRBD1, 5 bases. The last part of the DNA fits TRBJ2-5 better; the J call may be wrong. The CDR3 is 11 amino acids. Germline assignment: CDR1 SGHTA and CDR2 FQGNSA. The CDR3 DNA reads as TGTGCCAGCAGCTTACAGGGGACCCAGTACTTC. It is translated as CASSLQGTQYF.

This clonotype was picked up many times. This sequence joins TRBV7-3 and TRBJ2-5; weak D call: TRBD2 (5 bases). The germline V and J ends were trimmed by 5 bases and 3 bases, with 10 bases remaining between them. In germline, CDR1 is SGHTA, CDR2 FQGTGA. The CDR3 contains 13 residues. The CDR3 DNA sequence: TGTGCCAGCAGCCCCCCGGGAAAAGAGACCCAGTACTTC. Its protein is CASSPPGKETQYF.